The present entry profiles one TCR beta chain with its context. Its antigen is not known. The data were obtained in a study of blood T cells in healthy people across ages. General study points: Greater diversity and more naive CD4+ cells were seen in long-lived donors than in aged donors. Estimates of diversity drawn from one million T cells were considered underestimates.

The use of a sample-barcoded 5' primer and a J-beta primer mix characterized a second PCR of about 6 to 12 cycles. A template-switch adaptor with 12 random nucleotides tagged each cDNA molecule. Via MiXCR, TCRdb re-called the 5' RACE reads, giving one row per CDR3 protein. The top ten clones hold about an eighth of a sample with around 1,100,000 distinct CDR3 sequences, roughly two fifths of them seen once. CDR3 length: 16 amino acids. From germline, CDR1 is SNHLY and CDR2 FYNNEI. V was clipped by 6 bases and J by 5 bases; unmatched bases: 12. This TCR was recovered from a man aged 18 to 29 in good health. Sequencing was performed on blood. The gene calls are TRBV2 and TRBJ2-7; 11 bases line up with TRBD2. The CDR3 here is CASRPFSGGASNEQYF. CDR3 nucleotide sequence: TGTGCCAGCAGACCGTTTAGCGGGGGGGCCTCAAACGAGCAGTACTTC.